This T cell receptor beta chain was profiled in a study of shared clonotypes between healthy human individuals. Study at large: Each donor's CD4 naive and CD4 memory cells filled three plates apiece, CD8 naive two, and CD8 memory one.

Using immunoSEQ multiplex PCR, the repertoire was profiled, and TCRdb retains in-frame clones only, with some absent. This table has about 1 million clones, approximately 76% appearing once. CD4+ cells underwent separation, giving CD45RA+ naive and CD45RA-negative memory subsets. Germline V gene sequence: CDR1 SGHDT, CDR2 YYEEEE. The CDR3 is 17 residues long. The ends were cut back, 0 bases at V and 1 base at J, with 16 bases in the middle. This clone was seen a handful of times. V and J are TRBV5-6 and TRBJ2-5; D is tentatively TRBD1 or TRBD2 (6 bases each). The sequence was obtained from a man in his late teens or twenties in good health. Input material: memory CD4+ T cells sorted from blood. The subset here: CD45RA-negative fraction. CDR3 DNA sequence: TGTGCCAGCAGCTTGGATAGCGGCCCAGGGGCCCAAGAGACCCAGTACTTC. Amino acids: CASSLDSGPGAQETQYF.